One sample yielded the 23 T cell receptor beta chains listed below, sequenced in a study of blood T cells in healthy people across ages. Through a sample-barcoded 5' primer and a J-beta primer mix, a second PCR was run for roughly 6 to 12 cycles. MiXCR was run by TCRdb on the 5' RACE reads, yielding one entry per CDR3 protein. The sample yields 1.8 million or so distinct CDR3 sequences, roughly 43% seen once. Sequences were obtained from blood. The receptors stem from a human donor in good health.

The chain has TRBV6-2 or TRBV6-3 and TRBJ2-3; D perhaps matches TRBD2 (5 bases). Germline CDR1 MNHEY, CDR2 SVGEGT. The V end was cut by 0 bases, the J end by 4 bases, with 8 bases between. This CDR3 has 14 residues. The CDR3 nucleotides are TGTGCCAGCAGTTACTCGACGGGGTCAGATACGCAGTATTTT. Its protein is CASSYSTGSDTQYF.

J is TRBJ2-1 and V is TRBV2, with TRBD2 matching over 12 bases. Germline trimming cut 0 bases from V and 7 bases from J; bases unmatched to any gene: 10. This CDR3 has 18 amino acids. Per germline, CDR1 SNHLY and CDR2 FYNNEI. The CDR3 DNA sequence: TGTGCCAGCAGTGAAGCGCTCTGGGCTAGCGGGGGGGCGAATGAGCAGTTCTTC. Protein product: CASSEALWASGGANEQFF.

A single count supports this clonotype. J is TRBJ2-3 and V is TRBV11-2; TRBD2 agrees at 9 bases. The germline gives CDR1 SGHAT, CDR2 FQNNGV. Trimming took 4 bases from V and 2 from J; bases not matched to a gene: 13. The CDR3 runs 18 residues. CDR3 residues: CASSSGGGGAGATDTQYF. CDR3 DNA sequence: TGTGCCAGCAGCTCCGGCGGCGGGGGGGCTGGGGCCACAGATACGCAGTATTTT.

On this clonotype itself: With a much larger clone just one base away, this may be a read error. The V call is TRBV20-1, the J call TRBJ2-1, with a weak D call TRBD1 (6 bases). CDR1 DFQATT and CDR2 SNEGSKA come from the germline V gene (reference sequence). CDR3 length: 15 residues. Here the CDR3 reads CSARPGHISYNKQFF. The CDR3 DNA is TGCAGTGCTCGACCGGGACACATCTCCTACAATAAGCAGTTCTTC.

This clonotype was seen a handful of times. The gene calls are TRBV4-3 and TRBJ2-7; 7 bases line up with TRBD1. Germline V gene lookup returns CDR1 LGHNA and CDR2 YSLEER. The CDR3 runs to 17 residues. J was trimmed by 3 bases and V by 1 base; bases with no gene match: 12. The CDR3 nucleotides read TGCGCCAGCAGCCAAGGGAGAGGGGGCGAAGGTCTCTACGAGCAGTACTTC. Residues: CASSQGRGGEGLYEQYF.

The chain is built from TRBV7-2 and TRBJ2-7, with D possibly TRBD1 on 6 matching bases. Trimming took 5 bases from V and 5 from J, leaving 22 bases between them. Germline V gene lookup returns CDR1 SGHTA and CDR2 FQGNSA. The CDR3 length is 16 residues. The CDR3 DNA reads as TGTGCCAGCAGCCCGACCCGGGACACCCAGTCCAACGAGCAGTACTTC. Translation gives CASSPTRDTQSNEQYF.

The chain has TRBV7-8 and TRBJ1-1; maybe TRBD1 (6 bases). The CDR3 has 16 residues. CDR1 and CDR2 from the germline V gene are SGHVS and FQNEAQ. With 4 bases removed from V and 0 bases from J, the gap between germline ends came to 15 bases. In DNA form, the CDR3 reads TGTGCCAGCAGCTGGGGGCCGTCAAGAATGAACACTGAAGCTTTCTTT. Translated: CASSWGPSRMNTEAFF. Using reference TRBV7-8 and TRBJ1-1 for the parts outside the CDR3, the full variable domain is GAGVSQSPRYKVAKRGQDVALRCDPISGHVSLFWYQQALGQGPEFLTYFQNEAQLDKSGLPSDRFFAERPEGSVSTLKIQRTQQEDSAVYLCASSWGPSRMNTEAFFGQGTRLTVV.

The chain links TRBV30 to TRBJ1-2; tentatively, D is TRBD1 (6 bases). CDR3 length: 13 amino acids. The V gene's germline CDR1 is GTSNPN and CDR2 SVGIG (reference sequence). The germline V and J ends were trimmed by 0 bases and 2 bases, with 7 bases remaining between them. The CDR3: CAWSVGANYGYTF. The CDR3 DNA sequence: TGTGCCTGGAGTGTGGGGGCCAACTATGGCTACACCTTC.

The chain employs TRBV15 and TRBJ1-5, with D tentatively TRBD1 (5 bases). The V gene lost 0 bases and the J gene lost 0 bases, with 9 bases spanning the gap. This CDR3 is 16 amino acids long. Germline V lookup: CDR1 LNHNV, CDR2 YYDKDF (reference sequence). CDR3 region: CATSRDRGDSNQPQHF. In DNA, the CDR3 is TGTGCCACCAGCAGAGATCGAGGGGATAGCAATCAGCCCCAGCATTTT.

This rearrangement joins TRBV2 to TRBJ2-5; D is possibly TRBD2 (7 bases). V was shortened by 4 bases and J by 2 bases, with 17 bases between the two germline ends. The CDR3 totals 16 residues. The germline CDR1 and CDR2 sequences are SNHLY and FYNNEI. The CDR3 is CASSVMRGGIQETQYF. CDR3 DNA: TGTGCCAGCAGTGTGATGAGGGGGGGGATTCAAGAGACCCAGTACTTC.

To note about this clonotype: Relative to the germline gene, one junction end is altered; a read error may explain this. This chain uses TRBV7-2 with TRBJ1-2, with unresolved D. CDR3 length: 12 amino acids. CDR1 SGHTA and CDR2 FQGNSA come from the germline V gene. CDR3 residues: CVSSLYSYGYTF. The CDR3 coding sequence is TGTGTCAGCAGCTTATACAGCTATGGCTACACCTTC.

This clonotype was observed a single time. This chain uses TRBV7-2 with TRBJ2-5, with 10 bases identical to TRBD2. The CDR3 runs 14 residues. Per germline, CDR1 SGHTA and CDR2 FQGNSA. The V gene end was trimmed by 4 bases and the J gene end by 5 bases; junction bases not matched to a gene: 4. CDR3 in amino acids: CASSSLAGVETQYF. CDR3 DNA sequence: TGTGCCAGCAGCTCCCTAGCGGGGGTCGAGACCCAGTACTTC.

In its sample, this clonotype was seen a few times. The chain has TRBV15 and TRBJ2-4; the D gene is possibly TRBD1 (6 bases). Judging by the DNA end, TRBJ2-7 fits better; the J call may be wrong. The CDR3 covers 17 residues. The germline V gene encodes CDR1 LNHNV and CDR2 YYDKDF (reference sequence). The CDR3 here is CATSREVTGPPYYEQYF. The CDR3 DNA sequence: TGTGCCACCAGCAGAGAGGTCACAGGGCCCCCCTACTACGAGCAGTACTTC.

The genes are TRBV3-1 and TRBJ1-1; D not resolved. V was shortened by 2 bases and J by 4 bases, with 11 bases between the two germline ends. CDR3 length: 14 amino acids. Germline assignment: CDR1 LGHDT and CDR2 YNNKEL (reference sequence). The CDR3 sequence is CASSQSTDITEAFF. CDR3 nucleotide sequence: TGTGCCAGCAGCCAAAGTACCGACATCACTGAAGCTTTCTTT.

CDR3 loop: CASRTGVEGAFF. The CDR3 DNA is TGTGCCAGCAGAACCGGGGTAGAGGGAGCTTTCTTT. The chain is built from TRBV6-6 and TRBJ1-1; D unclear. Germline V gene lookup returns CDR1 MNHNY and CDR2 SVGAGI (reference sequence). V was clipped by 6 bases and J by 10 bases, with 15 bases between them. The CDR3 contains 12 residues.

The chain links TRBV5-5 to TRBJ1-1, with 7 bases fitting TRBD1. The junction had 9 bases not matched to a gene; V was cut back by 0 bases and J by 4 bases. Germline assignment: CDR1 SGHKS and CDR2 YYEKEE (reference sequence). The CDR3 is made up of 16 amino acids. The CDR3: CASSLGRTGGSTEAFF. CDR3 DNA sequence: TGTGCCAGCAGCTTGGGAAGGACAGGAGGAAGCACTGAAGCTTTCTTT.

This clonotype was found a few times. The V gene is TRBV3-1, the J gene TRBJ1-2, with D tentatively TRBD1 (5 bases). V shed 8 bases and J shed 8 bases, with 27 bases lying between them. The CDR3 runs 16 residues. Per germline, CDR1 LGHDT and CDR2 YNNKEL (reference sequence). The CDR3 here is CASSPLAGGERRGYTF. In DNA, the CDR3 is TGTGCCAGCTCCCCTTTGGCCGGGGGTGAACGTCGGGGCTACACCTTC.

V is TRBV12-3 or TRBV12-4 and J is TRBJ2-2; D is uncertain. The CDR3 covers 13 residues. V was shortened by 2 bases and J by 7 bases, with 8 bases between the two germline ends. CDR3 nucleotides: TGTGCCAGCAGTTTATTCCCGGGCGGGGAGCTGTTTTTT. This gives the protein CASSLFPGGELFF.

The chain employs TRBV3-1 and TRBJ2-3; D not certain. The CDR3 covers 12 residues. The V end was cut by 3 bases, the J end by 5 bases, with 6 bases between. The V gene's germline CDR1 is LGHDT and CDR2 YNNKEL (reference sequence). The CDR3 region has the DNA TGTGCCAGCAGCCATCTTGGAGATACGCAGTATTTT. Translating gives CASSHLGDTQYF.

This CDR3 reads CAGGDSSGNTIYF. CDR3 coding DNA: TGTGCCGGGGGTGACTCCTCTGGAAACACCATATATTTT. The genes are TRBV7-9 and TRBJ1-3; TRBD1 might be the D (5 bases). With 11 bases removed from V and 0 bases from J, the gap between germline ends came to 11 bases. The CDR3 extends over 13 amino acids. Looked up from germline, CDR1 is SEHNR and CDR2 is FQNEAQ (reference sequence).

The J gene is TRBJ2-7, the V gene TRBV29-1; no definite D call. The CDR3 is 15 residues long. The V and J ends lost 0 bases and 2 bases respectively, with 14 bases between them. CDR1 SQVTM and CDR2 ANQGSEA come from the germline V gene. CDR3 amino acids: CSVEEWGKLPYEQYF. CDR3 coding DNA: TGCAGCGTTGAAGAATGGGGAAAGCTACCCTACGAGCAGTACTTC.

This chain connects TRBV20-1 to TRBJ2-5; TRBD2 matches 8 bases. This CDR3 spans 15 amino acids. The V and J ends lost 5 bases and 7 bases, in that order; junction bases with no gene match: 15. CDR1 is DFQATT and CDR2 is SNEGSKA in the germline V gene (reference sequence). CDR3 residues: CSAQTSVASGGTQYF. CDR3 sequence (DNA): TGCAGTGCTCAGACTAGCGTGGCGTCAGGTGGGACCCAGTACTTC.

The gene calls are TRBV20-1 and TRBJ2-3, with TRBD2 matching 12 bases. This CDR3 spans 15 amino acids. Trimming took 6 bases from V and 2 from J; bases not matched to a gene: 6. Germline CDR1 DFQATT, CDR2 SNEGSKA (reference sequence). The CDR3 DNA is TGCAGTGCCTGGACTAGCGGGGTAATCACAGATACGCAGTATTTT. This gives the protein CSAWTSGVITDTQYF.